A selection of T cell receptor beta chains follows, all from one sample in a study of T cells in Graves' hyperthyroidism and ophthalmopathy. From the multiplex PCR reads, TCRdb called clonotypes with MiXCR, one entry per CDR3 protein. The sample carries hundreds of thousands of distinct CDR3 sequences, roughly 16% recorded once. The sample taken for sequencing was blood. The receptors were gathered from a woman in her thirties with Graves' hyperthyroidism. Both conserved end residues are part of each CDR3. Each record gives: V gene, clone size, D gene, J gene, CDR3 protein, CDR3 DNA. D genes are given only for firm matches. Clone size is not always given. Where it is, it says once, few, many or a class for expanded clones.

TRBV11-1	.	TRBD2	TRBJ2-7	CASRYSGTSDGRSNEQYF	TGCGCCAGCAGATATTCCGGGACTAGCGACGGGAGAAGCAACGAGCAGTACTTC
TRBV28	many	TRBD1	TRBJ2-1	CASIPRGTGLYNEQFF	TGTGCCAGCATTCCTAGGGGGACAGGGTTATACAATGAGCAGTTCTTC
TRBV7-9	few	TRBD1	TRBJ2-7	CASSPGDAGGSREQYF	TGTGCCAGCAGCCCCGGGGACGCAGGGGGTTCCCGGGAGCAGTACTTC
TRBV5-1	many	TRBD1	TRBJ1-1	CASSGTELNTEAFF	TGCGCCAGCAGCGGGACAGAGTTGAACACTGAAGCTTTCTTT
TRBV3-1	.	.	TRBJ1-3	CASSQRGVSGNTIYF	TGTGCCAGCAGCCAGAGGGGGGTCTCTGGAAACACCATATATTTT
TRBV4-1	.	TRBD2	TRBJ2-7	CASSDYRGAGLSYEQYF	TGCGCCAGCAGCGATTATAGGGGAGCGGGACTCTCCTACGAGCAGTACTTC
TRBV2	many	.	TRBJ2-1	CASSIPGVGEQFF	TGTGCCAGCAGTATCCCAGGGGTTGGAGAGCAGTTCTTC
TRBV27	.	TRBD2	TRBJ2-2	CASSLGTRKNTGELFF	TGTGCCAGCAGTTTGGGGACTAGGAAGAACACCGGGGAGCTGTTTTTT
TRBV5-1	many	.	TRBJ2-1	CASSLAGADEQFF	TGCGCCAGCAGCTTGGCAGGGGCTGATGAGCAGTTCTTC
TRBV20-1	few	TRBD2	TRBJ2-1	CSARRLAGYNEQFF	TGCAGTGCTAGAAGACTAGCGGGATACAATGAGCAGTTCTTC
TRBV7-9	few	TRBD1	TRBJ1-2	CASGQGANYGYTF	TGTGCCAGCGGACAGGGGGCTAACTATGGCTACACCTTC
TRBV30	many	.	TRBJ2-7	CAWGNSYEQYF	TGTGCCTGGGGAAACAGCTACGAGCAGTACTTC
TRBV7-7	.	.	TRBJ2-1	CASSFQLGNEQFF	TGTGCTAGCAGCTTTCAGCTGGGGAACGAGCAGTTCTTC
TRBV7-2	few	.	TRBJ2-7	CASSLVGYEQCF	TGTGCCAGCAGCTTAGTAGGATACGAGCAGTGCTTC
TRBV5-6	many	TRBD1	TRBJ2-5	CASSSTGKKYF	TGTGCCAGCAGTTCGACAGGGAAAAAGTACTTC
TRBV7-2	few	.	TRBJ1-5	CASSSSARQPQHF	TGTGCCAGCAGCTCAAGCGCCAGACAGCCCCAGCATTTT
TRBV28	.	.	TRBJ1-2	CASWAGRDGYTF	TGTGCCAGCTGGGCAGGGAGAGATGGCTACACCTTC
TRBV7-3	few	.	TRBJ2-1	CASSLKGAAGVPHNEQFF	TGTGCCAGCAGCTTAAAGGGGGCAGCGGGAGTACCCCACAATGAGCAGTTCTTC
TRBV19	few	.	TRBJ2-7	CASSIGQSYEQYF	TGTGCCAGTAGTATTGGACAGAGCTACGAGCAGTACTTC
TRBV11-2	many	.	TRBJ2-3	CASSSLPSIWVSDTQYF	TGTGCCAGCAGCTCCCTGCCATCGATCTGGGTGTCAGATACGCAGTATTTT
TRBV11-3	few	.	TRBJ1-6	CASSLARTKALHF	TGTGCCAGCAGCTTAGCCCGGACAAAAGCCCTCCACTTT
TRBV2	.	.	TRBJ2-2	CASRGVARLFF	TGTGCCAGCCGAGGGGTAGCGAGGCTGTTTTTT
TRBV7-8	few	.	TRBJ1-5	CASSPSEGPQHF	TGTGCCAGCAGCCCTAGTGAAGGGCCCCAGCATTTT
TRBV5-1	.	TRBD1	TRBJ2-5	CASTKGQGQETQYF	TGCGCCAGCACCAAAGGACAGGGACAAGAGACCCAGTACTTC
TRBV3-1	many	TRBD2	TRBJ2-5	CASSRGGLDDQETQYF	TGTGCCAGCAGCCGGGGGGGACTGGACGATCAAGAGACCCAGTACTTC
TRBV24-1	.	.	TRBJ2-7	CATSDAREQTYEQYF	TGTGCCACCAGTGATGCCCGGGAACAGACCTACGAGCAGTACTTC
TRBV20-1	many	TRBD2	TRBJ2-3	CSARPGLAGLSTDTQYF	TGCAGTGCTCGCCCCGGACTAGCGGGCCTCAGCACAGATACGCAGTATTTT
TRBV2	.	.	TRBJ2-1	CASSYLRGDEQFF	TGTGCCAGCAGTTATCTCCGTGGGGATGAGCAGTTCTTC
TRBV27	.	.	TRBJ2-1	CATQLWGPDNEQFF	TGTGCCACCCAATTGTGGGGCCCGGACAATGAGCAGTTCTTC
TRBV29-1	many	TRBD1	TRBJ2-3	CSVPTGEDTQYF	TGCAGCGTTCCAACAGGGGAAGATACGCAGTATTTT
TRBV24-1	few	.	TRBJ2-2	CATRGGAGELFF	TGTGCCACCCGTGGAGGGGCCGGGGAGCTGTTTTTT
TRBV7-3	many	TRBD2	TRBJ2-1	CASSLDSGATYNEQFF	TGTGCCAGCAGCCTAGATAGCGGGGCCACCTACAATGAGCAGTTCTTC
TRBV6-1	.	TRBD2	TRBJ2-4	CASANRLAGNIQYF	TGTGCCAGCGCGAACAGGCTAGCGGGTAACATTCAGTACTTC
TRBV7-2	many	TRBD2	TRBJ2-5	CASSLELAGFQETQYF	TGTGCCAGCAGCTTAGAGTTAGCGGGCTTCCAAGAGACCCAGTACTTC
TRBV20-1	few	.	TRBJ2-7	CSARVGGTTYF	TGCAGTGCTAGAGTGGGGGGCACGACGTACTTC
TRBV28	many	TRBD1	TRBJ1-6	CASSEDRGYNSPLHF	TGTGCCAGCAGCGAGGACAGGGGCTATAATTCACCCCTCCACTTT
TRBV12-3/TRBV12-4	.	TRBD1	TRBJ2-2	CASNRRTGNWGELFF	TGTGCCAGCAACAGAAGGACAGGGAACTGGGGGGAGCTGTTTTTT
TRBV10-3	many	.	TRBJ2-2	CAISESGGMNTGELFF	TGTGCCATCAGTGAGTCAGGGGGAATGAACACCGGGGAGCTGTTTTTT
TRBV7-9	many	.	TRBJ2-7	CASSRDSPGYEQYF	TGTGCCAGCAGCCGCGACAGTCCGGGTTACGAGCAGTACTTC
TRBV2	many	.	TRBJ1-1	CASSADGEAFF	TGTGCCAGCAGTGCTGACGGTGAAGCTTTCTTT
TRBV3-1	.	.	TRBJ1-6	CASSQVRRRISPLHF	TGTGCCAGCAGCCAAGTTCGACGTAGAATTTCACCCCTCCACTTT
TRBV14	many	.	TRBJ2-7	CASSQDPRILGEQYF	TGTGCCAGCAGCCAAGATCCGCGGATTCTCGGGGAGCAGTACTTC
TRBV27	.	.	TRBJ1-5	CASQSLGSGYNQPQHF	TGTGCCAGCCAGAGTTTAGGGTCAGGGTACAATCAGCCCCAGCATTTT
TRBV12-3/TRBV12-4	many	.	TRBJ2-7	CASSQRPTYEQYF	TGTGCCAGCAGTCAACGTCCCACCTACGAGCAGTACTTC
TRBV3-1	many	.	TRBJ1-1	CASSQDAGLRNTEAFF	TGTGCCAGCAGCCAAGACGCAGGGTTACGGAACACTGAAGCTTTCTTT
TRBV28	many	.	TRBJ2-1	CASRIQGDEQFF	TGTGCCAGCAGAATACAGGGAGATGAGCAGTTCTTC
TRBV5-6	few	.	TRBJ1-1	CASSLRGGTSNTEAFF	TGTGCCAGCAGCTTGAGGGGGGGCACATCGAACACTGAAGCTTTCTTT
TRBV28	.	.	TRBJ2-5	CASGPGGTQYF	TGTGCCAGCGGACCCGGGGGGACCCAGTACTTC
TRBV29-1	few	.	TRBJ2-2	CSVNREVAGELFF	TGCAGCGTGAACAGGGAGGTGGCCGGGGAGCTGTTTTTT
TRBV4-1	few	TRBD1	TRBJ2-7	CASRLNRGDYEQYF	TGCGCCAGCCGCCTAAACAGGGGGGACTACGAGCAGTACTTC
TRBV30	.	.	TRBJ2-7	CPCDLPRGGQYF	TGTCCCTGCGACCTGCCTAGGGGGGGGCAGTACTTC
TRBV5-5	.	TRBD1	TRBJ1-2	CASSLTGADGNTF	TGTGCCAGCAGCTTAACAGGGGCGGATGGCAACACCTTC